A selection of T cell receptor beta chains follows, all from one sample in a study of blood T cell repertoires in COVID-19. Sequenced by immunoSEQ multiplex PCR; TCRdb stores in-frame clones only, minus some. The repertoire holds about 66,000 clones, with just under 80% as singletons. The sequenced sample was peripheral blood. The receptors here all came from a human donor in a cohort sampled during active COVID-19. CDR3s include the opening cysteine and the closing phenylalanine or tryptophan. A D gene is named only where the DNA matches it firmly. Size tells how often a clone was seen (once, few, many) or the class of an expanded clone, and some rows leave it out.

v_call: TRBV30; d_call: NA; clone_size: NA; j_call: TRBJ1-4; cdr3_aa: CAWTQGGRANEKLFF; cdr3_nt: TGTGCCTGGACCCAAGGTGGCAGGGCGAATGAAAAACTGTTTTTT
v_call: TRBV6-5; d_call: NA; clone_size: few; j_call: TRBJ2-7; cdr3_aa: CASSYSGQVNYEQYF; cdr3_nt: TGTGCCAGCAGTTACTCGGGGCAAGTGAACTACGAGCAGTACTTC
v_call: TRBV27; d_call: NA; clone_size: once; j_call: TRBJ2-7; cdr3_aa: CASSFRGGRSSYEQYF; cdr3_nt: TGTGCCAGCAGTTTTAGAGGAGGGCGAAGCTCCTACGAGCAGTACTTC
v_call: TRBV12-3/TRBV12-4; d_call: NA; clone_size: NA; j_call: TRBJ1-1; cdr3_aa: CASSRQEWTEAFF; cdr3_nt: TGTGCCAGCAGCCGACAAGAATGGACTGAAGCTTTCTTT
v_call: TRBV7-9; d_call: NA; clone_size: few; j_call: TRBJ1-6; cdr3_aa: CASSLVAGNSPLHF; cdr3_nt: TGTGCCAGCAGCTTAGTCGCGGGAAATTCACCCCTCCACTTT
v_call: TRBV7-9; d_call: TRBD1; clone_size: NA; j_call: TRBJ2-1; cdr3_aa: CASSLSPQGVNEQFF; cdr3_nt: TGTGCCAGCAGCTTATCCCCACAGGGGGTTAATGAGCAGTTCTTC
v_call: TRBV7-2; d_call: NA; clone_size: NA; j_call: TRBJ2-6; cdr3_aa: CASSLARARGANVLTF; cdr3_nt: TGTGCCAGCAGCTTAGCCAGGGCGAGAGGGGCCAACGTCCTGACTTTC
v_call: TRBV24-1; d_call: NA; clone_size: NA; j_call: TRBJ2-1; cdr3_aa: CATSDRRASESSYNEQFF; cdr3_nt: TGTGCCACCAGTGATCGCAGGGCTAGCGAGAGCTCCTACAATGAGCAGTTCTTC
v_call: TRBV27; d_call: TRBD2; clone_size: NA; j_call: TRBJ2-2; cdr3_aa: CASTTLAGVSTGELFF; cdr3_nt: TGTGCCAGCACCACACTAGCGGGAGTTTCCACCGGGGAGCTGTTTTTT
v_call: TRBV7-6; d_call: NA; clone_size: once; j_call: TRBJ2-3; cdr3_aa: CASSSSSYSQFVTQYF; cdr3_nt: TGTGCCAGCAGCTCCTCTAGTTATAGCCAATTTGTTACGCAGTATTTT
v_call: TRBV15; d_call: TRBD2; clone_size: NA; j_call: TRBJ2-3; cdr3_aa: CATSREGLAGGGDTQYF; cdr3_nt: TGTGCCACCAGCAGGGAAGGACTAGCGGGAGGAGGGGATACGCAGTATTTT
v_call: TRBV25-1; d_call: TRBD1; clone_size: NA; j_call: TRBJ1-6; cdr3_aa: CASSVGGGTGYSPLHF; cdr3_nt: TGTGCCAGCAGTGTAGGAGGCGGGACAGGGTATTCACCCCTCCACTTT
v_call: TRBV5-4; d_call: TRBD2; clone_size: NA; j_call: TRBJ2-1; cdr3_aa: CASSLGSGRARNEQFF; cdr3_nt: TGTGCCAGCAGCTTAGGTAGCGGGAGGGCCAGGAATGAGCAGTTCTTC
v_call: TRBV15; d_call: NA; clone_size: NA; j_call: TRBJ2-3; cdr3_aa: CATSRDRASSDTQYF; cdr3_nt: TGTGCCACCAGCAGAGATCGGGCTAGCTCAGATACGCAGTATTTT
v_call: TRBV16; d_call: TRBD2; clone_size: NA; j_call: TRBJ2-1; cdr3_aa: CASSQLSPSGLSYNEQFF; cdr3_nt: TGTGCCAGCAGCCAATTGTCGCCTAGCGGGCTTTCCTACAATGAGCAGTTCTTC
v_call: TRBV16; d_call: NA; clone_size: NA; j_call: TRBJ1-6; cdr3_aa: CASSQSGQNSPLHF; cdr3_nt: TGTGCCAGCAGCCAATCGGGCCAGAATTCACCCCTCCACTTT
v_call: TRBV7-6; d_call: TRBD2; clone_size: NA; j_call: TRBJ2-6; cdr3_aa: CASSLGLAGVPGANVLTF; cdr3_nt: TGTGCCAGCAGCTTGGGACTAGCGGGAGTCCCTGGGGCCAACGTCCTGACTTTC
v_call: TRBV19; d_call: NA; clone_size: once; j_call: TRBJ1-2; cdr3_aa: CASSITGNYGYTF; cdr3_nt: TGTGCCAGTAGTATAACGGGGAACTATGGCTACACCTTC
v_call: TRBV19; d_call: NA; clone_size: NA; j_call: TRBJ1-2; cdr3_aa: CASSIRPSPSSGGNYGYTF; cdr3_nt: TGTGCCAGTAGTATACGACCCTCCCCTTCGTCGGGGGGGAACTATGGCTACACCTTC
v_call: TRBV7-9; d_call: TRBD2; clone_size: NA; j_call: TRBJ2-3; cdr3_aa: CASSYYFPRREVRDTQYF; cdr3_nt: TGTGCCAGCAGCTATTATTTCCCTCGGCGGGAGGTTAGAGATACGCAGTATTTT
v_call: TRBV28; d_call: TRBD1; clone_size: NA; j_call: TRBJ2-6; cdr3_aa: CASRRQGALGANVLTF; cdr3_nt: TGTGCCAGCAGACGACAGGGGGCTCTGGGGGCCAACGTCCTGACTTTC
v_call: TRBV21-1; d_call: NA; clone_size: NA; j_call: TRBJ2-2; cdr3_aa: CASSAHPGLAGGPVTGELFF; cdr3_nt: TGTGCCAGCAGCGCTCATCCGGGACTAGCGGGAGGGCCGGTCACCGGGGAGCTGTTTTTT
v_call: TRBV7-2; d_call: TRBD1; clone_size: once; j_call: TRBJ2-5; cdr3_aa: CASSTRQGETQYF; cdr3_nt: TGTGCCAGCAGCACCCGACAGGGAGAGACCCAGTACTTC
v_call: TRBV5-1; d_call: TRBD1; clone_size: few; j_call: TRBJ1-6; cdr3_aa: CASSLVPGQGSSPLHF; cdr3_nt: TGCGCCAGCAGCTTGGTACCGGGACAGGGAAGTTCACCCCTCCACTTT
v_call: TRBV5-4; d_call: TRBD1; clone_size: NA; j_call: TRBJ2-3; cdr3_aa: CATNVGQVDDTQYF; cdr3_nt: TGTGCCACAAACGTCGGACAGGTTGACGATACGCAGTATTTT